Listed below are T cell receptor beta chains from one sample, sequenced in a study of shared clonotypes between healthy human individuals. Repertoires were generated with immunoSEQ multiplex PCR, while TCRdb's copy carries only in-frame clones and drops some. This table has about 2.4 million clones, 93% appearing once. Input material: naive CD4+ T cells from PBMCs. These receptor sequences come from a man aged 18 to 30 in good health. Some clones in this sample may be carry-over from other donors' samples. Each CDR3 is given with its conserved first and last residue. Each record gives: D gene, V gene, J gene, clone size, CDR3 DNA, CDR3 protein. D genes are given only for firm matches. Rows may omit the clone size; those that give it use once, few, many or a size class.

D gene: .; V gene: TRBV30; J gene: TRBJ1-1; clone size: .; CDR3 DNA: TGTGCCTGGATCACCAACAGGGTGAACACTGAAGCTTTCTTT; CDR3 protein: CAWITNRVNTEAFF
D gene: TRBD1; V gene: TRBV5-1; J gene: TRBJ2-1; clone size: .; CDR3 DNA: TGCGCCAGCAGCCTGACAGGGGGCCCCTACAATGAGCAGTTCTTC; CDR3 protein: CASSLTGGPYNEQFF
D gene: .; V gene: TRBV18; J gene: TRBJ2-2; clone size: .; CDR3 DNA: TGTGCCAGCTCCCTTCTACTAGTTTCGAACACCGGGGAGCTGTTTTTT; CDR3 protein: CASSLLLVSNTGELFF
D gene: .; V gene: TRBV7-8; J gene: TRBJ1-1; clone size: .; CDR3 DNA: TGTGCCAGCAGCTTATTTCGGGACGGCGAAGCTTTCTTT; CDR3 protein: CASSLFRDGEAFF
D gene: .; V gene: TRBV11-3; J gene: TRBJ2-3; clone size: .; CDR3 DNA: TGTGCCAGCAGCTCCTCCTTGGACAGAGCAGATACGCAGTATTTT; CDR3 protein: CASSSSLDRADTQYF
D gene: .; V gene: TRBV5-1; J gene: TRBJ1-4; clone size: few; CDR3 DNA: TGCGCCAGCAGCTTGGATTTCGCGTTTGAAAAACTGTTTTTT; CDR3 protein: CASSLDFAFEKLFF
D gene: TRBD2; V gene: TRBV30; J gene: TRBJ2-3; clone size: .; CDR3 DNA: TGTGCCGGACAAGCGGGGGGCACAGATACGCAGTATTTT; CDR3 protein: CAGQAGGTDTQYF
D gene: .; V gene: TRBV14; J gene: TRBJ2-5; clone size: .; CDR3 DNA: TGTGCCAGCAGCAGGTCGGGGGTCGGTGAGACCCAGTACTTC; CDR3 protein: CASSRSGVGETQYF
D gene: .; V gene: TRBV5-1; J gene: TRBJ1-2; clone size: .; CDR3 DNA: TGCGCCAGCAGCTTAGGAGGGGACTATGGCTACACCTTC; CDR3 protein: CASSLGGDYGYTF
D gene: TRBD1; V gene: TRBV7-9; J gene: TRBJ2-7; clone size: .; CDR3 DNA: TGTGCCAGCAGCTTAGCGGGACAGTCCTACGAGCAGTACTTC; CDR3 protein: CASSLAGQSYEQYF
D gene: TRBD1; V gene: TRBV6-5; J gene: TRBJ2-7; clone size: .; CDR3 DNA: TGTGCCAGCAGTTACTCTTATACAGGGGGATACGAGCAGTACTTC; CDR3 protein: CASSYSYTGGYEQYF
D gene: .; V gene: TRBV5-5; J gene: TRBJ2-2; clone size: .; CDR3 DNA: TGTGCCAGCAGCTTGGCCCTCGCAGGGACGGCGAACACCGGGGAGCTGTTTTTT; CDR3 protein: CASSLALAGTANTGELFF
D gene: .; V gene: TRBV5-1; J gene: TRBJ1-1; clone size: .; CDR3 DNA: TGCGCCAGCAGCGCCGATTTTTTAGGCGCCACTGAAGCTTTCTTT; CDR3 protein: CASSADFLGATEAFF
D gene: TRBD2; V gene: TRBV11-2; J gene: TRBJ2-7; clone size: .; CDR3 DNA: TGTGCCAGCAGCTTGACTAGCGGGATGAGCTCCTACGAGCAGTACTTC; CDR3 protein: CASSLTSGMSSYEQYF
D gene: .; V gene: TRBV9; J gene: TRBJ2-1; clone size: once; CDR3 DNA: TGTGCCAGCAGCGAGGGGCTCAGTTGGGCGGGACCTCGCAATGAGCAGTTCTTC; CDR3 protein: CASSEGLSWAGPRNEQFF
D gene: TRBD1; V gene: TRBV9; J gene: TRBJ1-2; clone size: .; CDR3 DNA: TGTGCCAGCAGCCTTCGACAGGGGAGGGGCTACACCTTC; CDR3 protein: CASSLRQGRGYTF
D gene: TRBD2; V gene: TRBV2; J gene: TRBJ2-7; clone size: .; CDR3 DNA: TGTGCCAGCAGTCCCCAACTAGCGGGGGGCTACGAGCAGTACTTC; CDR3 protein: CASSPQLAGGYEQYF
D gene: TRBD1; V gene: TRBV5-1; J gene: TRBJ2-5; clone size: .; CDR3 DNA: TGCGCCAGCAGCGGAACCGGGACAGGGCCCGAGACCCAGTACTTC; CDR3 protein: CASSGTGTGPETQYF
D gene: TRBD2; V gene: TRBV4-1; J gene: TRBJ2-7; clone size: .; CDR3 DNA: TGCGCCAGCAGCCAAGGGGGAAGGCCTAGCGGGGTCTTTTCCGAGCAGTACTTC; CDR3 protein: CASSQGGRPSGVFSEQYF
D gene: .; V gene: TRBV29-1; J gene: TRBJ2-5; clone size: .; CDR3 DNA: TGCAGCGTTGGCAGACAAGAGACCCAGTACTTC; CDR3 protein: CSVGRQETQYF
D gene: .; V gene: TRBV4-1; J gene: TRBJ2-7; clone size: .; CDR3 DNA: TGCGCCAGCAGCCGAGGGATGGACAGTTCCTACGAGCAGTACTTC; CDR3 protein: CASSRGMDSSYEQYF
D gene: .; V gene: TRBV5-8; J gene: TRBJ2-1; clone size: .; CDR3 DNA: TGTGCCAGCAGCTTGGACAGGGAGAGGGGTGAGCAGTTCTTC; CDR3 protein: CASSLDRERGEQFF
D gene: TRBD1; V gene: TRBV18; J gene: TRBJ1-1; clone size: .; CDR3 DNA: TGTGCCAGCTCACACCCGGACAGGGGTCATGAAGCTTTCTTT; CDR3 protein: CASSHPDRGHEAFF
D gene: .; V gene: TRBV9; J gene: TRBJ2-2; clone size: .; CDR3 DNA: TGTGCCAGCAGCGCCGACAGTACCGGGGAGCTGTTTTTT; CDR3 protein: CASSADSTGELFF
D gene: .; V gene: TRBV27; J gene: TRBJ1-1; clone size: .; CDR3 DNA: TGTGCCAGCAGTTTTTCCGTGATCGGTGGCACTGAAGCTTTCTTT; CDR3 protein: CASSFSVIGGTEAFF